This TCR beta chain was retrieved from a study of early T cells in non-severe SARS-CoV-2 infection (dated by TCRdb to the early 2020s). Regarding the research as a whole: Because TCR sequencing was done on bulk RNA from unsorted whole blood, the alpha and beta chains could not be paired.

Only a few counts were recorded for this clonotype. The antigen it binds to is not known. No qualities accompany the bases; no much larger clone lies one base away. Library creation used 5' RACE. Sequenced using a NextSeq 500. The TCR library protocol attached unique molecular identifiers to individual cDNA molecules to correct for sequencing error and PCR bias. Both TCR alpha and beta chains were sequenced, and tight co-correlation was observed between alpha and beta sequence abundances in each sample. The paper's data handling went like this. Decombinator V4 was used to annotate TCR sequences for V gene, J gene and CDR3. Expanded TCRs were defined as changing significantly between any two time points under a Poisson model with p below 0.0001. TCR abundances were normalised to the total number of TCRs sequenced per sample and were expressed as counts per million. TRAV1-2 paired with TRAJ12, TRAJ20 or TRAJ33 defined MAIT TCRs, while TRAV10 paired with TRAJ18 defined iNKT TCRs. VDJdb, accessed 1 November 2021, was searched for CMV, EBV and SARS-CoV-2 annotated TCRs, with TCRs annotated for multiple antigens excluded. TCRdb reworked the public reads: Q25 trimming with fastp, MiXCR clone assembly, productive beta chains retained. Rows are unified per CDR3 protein, each entry keeping the most common DNA and genes. For this entry, the V and J calls and clone size follow TCRdb and not the study's own pipeline. For this sample the table gives about 56,000 distinct CDR3 sequences, of which roughly 16% were detected only once. Roughly 4% of the sample goes to the ten largest clones.

What the work shows at the level of the full study, not this receptor alone: VDJdb matching was skewed toward anti-spike CD8 responses and likely underestimated virus-specific expansions by missing private and CD4 specificities.

A case-control design nested within a healthcare worker cohort in London, UK, was used, with weekly nasopharyngeal swab PCR tests and blood sampling performed. Between 23 and 31 March 2020, the week of the UK lockdown, healthcare workers were enrolled and then followed up weekly for as long as 16 weeks. The CDR3 contains 15 residues, cysteine and phenylalanine counted. Just CDR3 DNA is preserved here, 45 bases in frame from base 1. V is reduced by 1 base and J by 3 bases, leaving a spacing of 13 bases between them. The germline V gene (reference sequence) yields LGHDT for CDR1 and YNNKEL for CDR2. In this chain, TRBV3-1 is recombined with TRBJ2-7; the D gene assignment is ambiguous. Sequenced material: whole blood, taken at baseline. This TCR came from an adult who was a healthcare worker with PCR-confirmed SARS-CoV-2 infection or an uninfected control (not recorded which). The CDR3 reads CASSQAWNSLYEQYF. The base sequence is TGTGCCAGCAGCCAAGCCTGGAACAGTCTCTACGAGCAGTACTTC.